The subject of this entry is one TCR beta chain. What it binds is unknown. One entry per CDR3 protein results from TCRdb running MiXCR on the RT-PCR reads. The table shows a few hundred thousand distinct CDR3 sequences, with around 15% occurring only once. The sample is drawn from a study of response to subunit inactivated influenza vaccine. The study's findings and limits: Authors suggested few new T cells are recruited by each seasonal influenza vaccination.

V was pared by 6 bases and J by 0 bases, with 8 bases of the junction left unmatched. In germline, CDR1 is DFQATT, CDR2 SNEGSKA (reference sequence). The CDR3 has 15 residues. The specimen comprised PBMCs from blood, sampled 11 to 12 days after vaccination. The rearrangement uses TRBV20-1 and TRBJ2-7; TRBD1 matches at 10 bases. This receptor was obtained from a man aged 45-65 years who received an inactivated influenza vaccine. CDR3 in amino acids: CSASHRDRGSYEQYF. The DNA of the CDR3 is TGCAGTGCGAGCCACCGGGACAGGGGCTCCTACGAGCAGTACTTC.